The clone carrying this TCR beta chain has a handful of counts. The data were obtained in a study of blood T cell repertoires in COVID-19. Assay used: immunoSEQ multiplex PCR; TCRdb lists only in-frame clones, some missing. The repertoire holds approximately 250,000 clones, with 85% to 90% as singletons. From germline, CDR1 is MNHEY and CDR2 SMNVEV (reference sequence). After removal of 3 bases from V and 7 bases from J, the junction contained 4 bases not matched to a gene. CDR3 size: 14 residues. Sequencing was done on a sample of PBMCs or T cells enriched from blood (not recorded which). This chain connects TRBV27 to TRBJ2-7; 12 positions agree with TRBD2. The origin of this receptor is a woman in her thirties with acute COVID-19. The CDR3 protein is CASSFGLAGQEQYF. DNA of the CDR3: TGTGCCAGCAGTTTCGGACTAGCGGGACAAGAGCAGTACTTC.